This TCR beta chain is drawn from a study of OX40 agonist ivuxolimab in advanced cancers. Study observations and caveats: Compared with others, partial responders at 0.1-3.0 mg/kg displayed clonal expansion among the lowest.

TCRdb keeps only in-frame clones here, not all; method: immunoSEQ multiplex PCR. The table shows more than 45,000 clones, with more than 80% occurring only once. With respect to this clone: Its matching antigen is unknown.

With 6 bases removed from V and 8 bases from J, the gap between germline ends came to 16 bases. The V gene's germline CDR1 is LNHDA and CDR2 SQIVND (reference sequence). The CDR3 spans 14 residues. This chain uses TRBV19 with TRBJ1-4, with D perhaps TRBD1 (6 bases). The source is an adult with an advanced solid tumor such as melanoma, head and neck, liver or kidney cancer. The specimen comprised CD4+ or CD8+ T cells sorted from blood, sampled in a trial of the OX40 agonist ivuxolimab. In DNA, the CDR3 is TGTGCCAGTAGCTATACAGGGATGGGCGAAAAACTGTTTTTT. The encoded protein is CASSYTGMGEKLFF. Full variable domain (missing parts from reference TRBV19 and TRBJ1-4): DGGITQSPKYLFRKEGQNVTLSCEQNLNHDAMYWYRQDPGQGLRLIYYSQIVNDFQKGDIAEGYSVSREKKESFPLTVTSAQKNPTAFYLCASSYTGMGEKLFFGSGTQLSVL.